A single sample is the source of the 25 T cell receptor beta chains below, sequenced in a study of shared T cell receptors in the human thymus. The table came from immunoSEQ multiplex PCR; TCRdb's copy has only in-frame clones and leaves some out. The table includes approximately 660,000 clones, around nine tenths detected once. The same data also went into a second study, on human thymus T cells.

The sequencing sample was made of thymocytes. The receptors were gathered from a boy in the first two years of life with a congenital heart defect.

This sequence joins TRBV27 and TRBJ2-7, with 13 bases aligning to TRBD2. CDR3 length: 18 residues. Per germline, CDR1 MNHEY and CDR2 SMNVEV (reference sequence). The J segment lost 4 bases and the V segment lost 0 bases, leaving 9 bases of the junction unmatched. CDR3 DNA: TGTGCCAGCAGTTTATCGCCCGAAGGGACTAGCGGGAAGTACGAGCAGTACTTC. Its protein is CASSLSPEGTSGKYEQYF.

The chain links TRBV5-8 to TRBJ2-4, with 7 bases that match TRBD2. Germline V lookup: CDR1 SGHTS, CDR2 YDEGEE. The ends lost 2 bases at V and 0 bases at J; junction bases unmatched: 8. The CDR3 covers 17 residues. The CDR3 bases are TGTGCCAGCAGCTTCGGCGGGAGAAGCGCAGCCAAAAACATTCAGTACTTC. It specifies CASSFGGRSAAKNIQYF.

The chain has TRBV5-4 and TRBJ2-7; 12 bases match TRBD2. In germline, CDR1 is SGHNT, CDR2 YYREEE (reference sequence). V shed 4 bases, J shed 3 bases, and the junction held 5 bases outside the gene matches. The CDR3 is 15 amino acids. The CDR3 DNA reads TGTGCCAGCAGCACTCTAGCGGGAGGGATCTACGAGCAGTACTTC. The encoded protein is CASSTLAGGIYEQYF.

This chain uses TRBV11-2 with TRBJ2-1, with a possible D match to TRBD2 (6 bases). The CDR3 has 16 amino acids. Germline assignment: CDR1 SGHAT and CDR2 FQNNGV. Trimming took off 0 bases at V and 3 bases at J, with 12 bases between the two ends. The CDR3 region is CASSLDRLVSYNEQFF. The CDR3 DNA reads as TGTGCCAGCAGCTTAGATCGACTAGTCAGCTACAATGAGCAGTTCTTC. The whole variable domain, remainder taken from reference TRBV11-2 and TRBJ2-1, is EAGVAQSPRYKIIEKRQSVAFWCNPISGHATLYWYQQILGQGPKLLIQFQNNGVVDDSQLPKDRFSAERLKGVDSTLKIQPAKLEDSAVYLCASSLDRLVSYNEQFFGPGTRLTVL.

The V gene is TRBV11-3, the J gene TRBJ2-1, with 7 nucleotides matching TRBD2. This CDR3 is built from 12 residues. The germline gives CDR1 SGHNT, CDR2 YENEEA. With V trimmed by 6 bases and J by 8 bases, 4 bases remained unmatched. Here the CDR3 DNA reads TGTGCCAGCAGTGGCGGGGGAGATGAGCAGTTCTTC. Amino acid sequence: CASSGGGDEQFF.

With regard to this clone: The sample has other DNA sequences that encode this CDR3 too. The gene calls are TRBV7-9 and TRBJ1-1, with TRBD1 identical over 7 bases. The CDR3 is made up of 12 amino acids. The trim removed 3 bases at V and 5 bases at J, leaving 0 bases unmatched. CDR1 and CDR2 from the germline V gene are SEHNR and FQNEAQ (reference sequence). CDR3 DNA: TGTGCCAGCAGCTTGACAGGGACTGAAGCTTTCTTT. Translating gives CASSLTGTEAFF.

This chain connects TRBV9 to TRBJ2-6; D might be TRBD1 (5 bases). The CDR3 is 17 amino acids. V lost 5 bases, J lost 0 bases, and 15 bases lay in between. Germline lookup yields CDR1 SGDLS and CDR2 YYNGEE. The CDR3 sequence is CASSFRYRSSGANVLTF. The CDR3 nucleotides are TGTGCCAGCAGTTTTAGGTACAGGAGCTCTGGGGCCAACGTCCTGACTTTC.

The gene calls are TRBV2 and TRBJ2-7, with D unclear. Trimming took 4 bases from V and 6 from J, leaving 19 bases between them. This CDR3 spans 15 amino acids. The germline gives CDR1 SNHLY, CDR2 FYNNEI. The CDR3 loop is CASSVAAAHSLEQYF. CDR3 coding DNA: TGTGCCAGCAGTGTAGCAGCCGCCCATTCCCTCGAGCAGTACTTC.

This clone was picked up a small number of times. The chain uses TRBV6-6 and TRBJ1-5; the D is unclear. The germline CDR1 and CDR2 sequences are MNHNY and SVGAGI (reference sequence). The germline V and J ends were trimmed by 2 bases and 1 base, with 6 bases remaining between them. This CDR3 contains 14 residues. DNA of the CDR3: TGTGCCAGCAGTTACGTTCAGAGCAATCAGCCCCAGCATTTT. As protein: CASSYVQSNQPQHF.

This chain uses TRBV19 with TRBJ2-1; D is perhaps TRBD2 (5 bases). Germline V gives CDR1 LNHDA, CDR2 SQIVND (reference sequence). Trimming pared 5 bases from V and 9 bases from J, leaving 11 bases between. There are 12 residues in the CDR3. The CDR3, as DNA: TGTGCCAGTAGTTCTCCACGGGGTGAGCAGTTCTTC. It specifies CASSSPRGEQFF.

The CDR3 protein is CASSYGGAGDTQYF. CDR3 nucleotides: TGTGCCAGCAGTTATGGAGGGGCCGGGGATACGCAGTATTTT. The rearrangement uses TRBV6-6 and TRBJ2-3; D is perhaps TRBD2 (6 bases). The CDR3 sequence is 14 residues long. V lost 3 bases, J lost 6 bases, and 13 bases lay in between. The germline V gene encodes CDR1 MNHNY and CDR2 SVGAGI (reference sequence).

V and J are TRBV5-1 and TRBJ2-7, with D uncertain. V gave up 4 bases and J gave up 3 bases, with 11 bases separating them. The CDR3 length is 13 residues. Germline-derived CDR1 and CDR2 are SGHRS and YFSETQ. The CDR3 DNA sequence: TGCGCCAGCAGCCTAGAAGTGGTCTACGAGCAGTACTTC. Translating gives CASSLEVVYEQYF.

The V gene is TRBV5-5, the J gene TRBJ1-4; 9 nucleotides align to TRBD1. Germline V gene sequence: CDR1 SGHKS, CDR2 YYEKEE (reference sequence). The CDR3 spans 15 residues. Germline trimming cut 3 bases from V and 4 bases from J; bases unmatched to any gene: 4. CDR3 residues: CASSCGQGINEKLFF. The CDR3 DNA sequence: TGTGCCAGCAGCTGCGGACAGGGGATTAATGAAAAACTGTTTTTT.

This rearrangement joins TRBV7-2 to TRBJ2-3, with 8 bases identical to TRBD2. The germline V gene encodes CDR1 SGHTA and CDR2 FQGNSA. The CDR3 is 17 residues long. V shed 4 bases, J shed 0 bases, and the junction held 9 bases outside the gene matches. The CDR3, as DNA: TGTGCCAGCAGCTCCCGAAGCGGGAGACCTAGCACAGATACGCAGTATTTT. Protein sequence: CASSSRSGRPSTDTQYF. The full variable domain, rest sourced from reference TRBV7-2 and TRBJ2-3, is GAGVSQSPSNKVTEKGKDVELRCDPISGHTALYWYRQSLGQGLEFLIYFQGNSAPDKSGLPSDRFSAERTGGSVSTLTIQRTQQEDSAVYLCASSSRSGRPSTDTQYFGPGTRLTVL.

This clone has just one count. The J gene is TRBJ1-1, the V gene TRBV21-1; no check of the table's D call, TRBD1, against the DNA was made. TRBV21-1 is labeled a pseudogene. The CDR3 sequence is 17 residues long. The CDR3 DNA reads as TGTGCCAGCAGCAAAGGGAAAGGGGCCCCTAATGGCACTGAAGCTTTCTTT. Protein: CASSKGKGAPNGTEAFF.

This rearrangement joins TRBV27 to TRBJ2-7; perhaps TRBD2 as D (5 bases). Trimming removed 8 bases at V and 3 bases at J, with 20 bases between. This CDR3 is 15 amino acids long. Germline V gives CDR1 MNHEY, CDR2 SMNVEV (reference sequence). The CDR3 is CASSTRGAALYEQYF. The CDR3, as DNA: TGTGCCAGCTCCACCCGGGGAGCGGCGCTCTACGAGCAGTACTTC.

V usage is TRBV14 and J usage is TRBJ2-7, with D uncertain. The CDR3 has 16 amino acids. The germline gives CDR1 SGHDN, CDR2 FVKESK. Trimming shortened V by 1 base and J by 0 bases, and 13 bases separated the two germline ends. The CDR3 region has the DNA TGTGCCAGCAGCCAAGTTGGGTACGGCGGCTCCTACGAGCAGTACTTC. Translation gives CASSQVGYGGSYEQYF.

DNA of the CDR3: TGCAGCGTTGACTTCCCCGCTAGCGGGTCCCAAGAGACCCAGTACTTC. It codes for CSVDFPASGSQETQYF. This chain joins TRBV29-1 and TRBJ2-5; 8 bases are shared with TRBD2. V lost 3 bases, J lost 1 base, and 10 bases stayed unmatched. The length of the CDR3 is 16 residues. CDR1 and CDR2 from the germline V gene are SQVTM and ANQGSEA. Together with reference TRBV29-1 and TRBJ2-5, the CDR3 gives the full variable domain: SAVISQKPSRDICQRGTSLTIQCQVDSQVTMMFWYRQQPGQSLTLIATANQGSEATYESGFVIDKFPISRPNLTFSTLTVSNMSPEDSSIYLCSVDFPASGSQETQYFGPGTRLLVL.

The V call is TRBV28, the J call TRBJ2-1; 7 positions agree with TRBD2. Germline V CDR1 and CDR2: MDHEN, SYDVKM. CDR3 length: 16 amino acids. The V segment lost 7 bases and the J segment 5 bases; nucleotides outside the gene matches: 14. The CDR3 loop is CASNPPGLAENNEQFF. The CDR3 DNA reads as TGTGCCAGCAACCCCCCGGGGCTAGCGGAAAACAATGAGCAGTTCTTC.

This rearrangement joins TRBV28 to TRBJ1-5; the D gene is possibly TRBD1 (5 bases). This CDR3 contains 14 residues. The germline gives CDR1 MDHEN, CDR2 SYDVKM. Trimming stripped 4 bases from V and 3 bases from J, with 10 bases between. CDR3 in DNA: TGTGCCAGCAGTTCCATACAGGACAATCAGCCCCAGCATTTT. It translates to CASSSIQDNQPQHF. The entire variable domain, with the rest obtained from reference TRBV28 and TRBJ1-5, is as follows: DVKVTQSSRYLVKRTGEKVFLECVQDMDHENMFWYRQDPGLGLRLIYFSYDVKMKEKGDIPEGYSVSREKKERFSLILESASTNQTSMYLCASSSIQDNQPQHFGDGTRLSIL.

This clone was seen a few times. The chain is built from TRBV4-3 and TRBJ2-2; D is undetermined. There are 16 residues in the CDR3. The germline gives CDR1 LGHNA, CDR2 YSLEER. The V end was cut by 0 bases, the J end by 1 base, with 9 bases between. This CDR3 reads CASSQDLRENTGELFF. For the CDR3, the DNA is TGCGCCAGCAGCCAAGATCTGAGAGAGAACACCGGGGAGCTGTTTTTT.

The genes are TRBV7-2 and TRBJ2-7, with 9 positions matching TRBD2. There are 16 residues in the CDR3. V lost 3 bases to trimming and J lost 1 base; unmatched junction nucleotides: 7. From germline, CDR1 is SGHTA and CDR2 FQGNSA. The CDR3 DNA is TGTGCCAGCAGCTTCTTAGCACTAGCGGGTTCCTACGAGCAGTACTTC. It yields the protein CASSFLALAGSYEQYF.

The chain combines TRBV4-2 with TRBJ2-3; 13 bases are a match to TRBD2. The J segment lost 4 bases and the V segment lost 3 bases, leaving 7 bases of the junction unmatched. The CDR3 is 17 amino acids. Germline-derived CDR1 and CDR2 are LGHNA and YNFKEQ. CDR3 nucleotides: TGTGCCAGCAGCCAGTCCCTACTAGCGGGAGGGCCAGATACGCAGTATTTT. It translates to CASSQSLLAGGPDTQYF.

The chain recombines TRBV7-2 with TRBJ2-7; D possibly corresponds to TRBD2 (6 bases). Germline V CDR1 and CDR2: SGHTA, FQGNSA. V lost 5 bases and J lost 0, with 14 bases in between. The CDR3 runs to 15 residues. The CDR3 DNA is TGTGCCAGCAGCCCAGGGACTGTGAGCTCCTACGAGCAGTACTTC. Translating gives CASSPGTVSSYEQYF. The full variable domain, its missing parts supplied by reference TRBV7-2 and TRBJ2-7, is GAGVSQSPSNKVTEKGKDVELRCDPISGHTALYWYRQSLGQGLEFLIYFQGNSAPDKSGLPSDRFSAERTGGSVSTLTIQRTQQEDSAVYLCASSPGTVSSYEQYFGPGTRLTVT.

The V gene is TRBV6-1, the J gene TRBJ1-3; 8 positions match TRBD1. V lost 7 bases, J lost 8 bases, and 7 bases stayed unmatched. Germline assignment: CDR1 MNHNS and CDR2 SASEGT. The CDR3 contains 13 residues. The CDR3 here is CASKGQGSDTIYF. CDR3 bases: TGTGCCAGCAAAGGACAGGGATCGGACACCATATATTTT.